This T cell receptor (beta chain) was documented in a study of cytomegalovirus exposure and HLA in healthy donors. The length of the CDR3 is 16 residues. Germline loops: CDR1 SGHAT, CDR2 FQNNGV. V gave up 1 base and J gave up 8 bases, with 17 bases separating them. Primers: 60 Vbeta forward and 13 Jbeta reverse. The table came from immunoSEQ multiplex PCR; TCRdb's copy has only in-frame clones and leaves some out. Seen here are approximately 81,000 clones, over 70% observed once, and the top ten hold about 9.1%. This TCR came from a man in his forties in good health and CMV-seropositive. Sequences were obtained from PBMCs. V and J are TRBV11-2 and TRBJ1-4; no reliable D call. The CDR3 DNA is TGTGCCAGCAGCTTAGGGGGAGGTATAGAGGGAGAAAAACTGTTTTTT. This translates into CASSLGGGIEGEKLFF. Together with reference TRBV11-2 and TRBJ1-4, the CDR3 gives the full variable domain: EAGVAQSPRYKIIEKRQSVAFWCNPISGHATLYWYQQILGQGPKLLIQFQNNGVVDDSQLPKDRFSAERLKGVDSTLKIQPAKLEDSAVYLCASSLGGGIEGEKLFFGSGTQLSVL.